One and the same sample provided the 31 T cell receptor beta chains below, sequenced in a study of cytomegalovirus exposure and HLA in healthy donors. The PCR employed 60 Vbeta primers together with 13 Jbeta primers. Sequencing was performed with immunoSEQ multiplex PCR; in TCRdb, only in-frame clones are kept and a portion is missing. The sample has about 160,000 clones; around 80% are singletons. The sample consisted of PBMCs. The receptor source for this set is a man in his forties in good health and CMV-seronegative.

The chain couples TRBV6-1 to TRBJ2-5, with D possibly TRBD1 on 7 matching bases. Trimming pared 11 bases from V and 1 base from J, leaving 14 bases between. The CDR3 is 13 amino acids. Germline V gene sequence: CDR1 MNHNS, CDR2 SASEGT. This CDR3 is CAGRTGAQETQYF. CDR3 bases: TGTGCCGGGAGGACAGGAGCCCAAGAGACCCAGTACTTC.

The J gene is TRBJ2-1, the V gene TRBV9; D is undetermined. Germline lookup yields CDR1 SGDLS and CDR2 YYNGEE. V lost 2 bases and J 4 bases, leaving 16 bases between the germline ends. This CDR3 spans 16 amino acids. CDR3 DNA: TGTGCCAGCAGCGTGGATACCCGTCCACAGTACAATGAGCAGTTCTTC. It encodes CASSVDTRPQYNEQFF.

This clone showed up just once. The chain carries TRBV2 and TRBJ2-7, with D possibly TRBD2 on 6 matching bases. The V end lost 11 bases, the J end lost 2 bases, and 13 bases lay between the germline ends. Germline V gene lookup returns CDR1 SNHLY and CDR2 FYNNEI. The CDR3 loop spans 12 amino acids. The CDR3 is CAVGTGAYEQYF. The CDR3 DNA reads TGTGCCGTCGGGACGGGGGCCTACGAGCAGTACTTC.

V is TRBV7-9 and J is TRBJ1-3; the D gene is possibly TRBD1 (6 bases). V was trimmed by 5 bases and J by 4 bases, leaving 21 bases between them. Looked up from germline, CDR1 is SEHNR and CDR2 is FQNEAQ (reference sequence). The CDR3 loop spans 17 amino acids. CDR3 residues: CASSPGPAGTLGNTIYF. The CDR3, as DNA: TGTGCCAGCAGCCCAGGGCCGGCAGGGACATTGGGAAACACCATATATTTT.

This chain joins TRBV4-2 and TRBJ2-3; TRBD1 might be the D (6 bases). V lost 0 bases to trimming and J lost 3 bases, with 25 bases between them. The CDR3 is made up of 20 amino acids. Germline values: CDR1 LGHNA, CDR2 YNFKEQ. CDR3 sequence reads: CASSQDAGTFGVGLTDTQYF. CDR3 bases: TGTGCCAGCAGCCAAGACGCCGGGACATTTGGCGTTGGCCTGACAGATACGCAGTATTTT.

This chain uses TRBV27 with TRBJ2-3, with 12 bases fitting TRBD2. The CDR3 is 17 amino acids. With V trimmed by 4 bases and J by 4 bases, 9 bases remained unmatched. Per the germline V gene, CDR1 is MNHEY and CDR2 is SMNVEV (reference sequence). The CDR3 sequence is CASSSILAGGHPDTQYF. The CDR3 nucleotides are TGTGCCAGCAGTTCAATACTAGCGGGGGGTCATCCAGATACGCAGTATTTT.

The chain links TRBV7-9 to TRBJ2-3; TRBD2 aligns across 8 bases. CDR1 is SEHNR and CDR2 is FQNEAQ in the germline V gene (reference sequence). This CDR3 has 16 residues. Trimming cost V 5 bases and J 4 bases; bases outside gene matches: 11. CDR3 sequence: CASSPNEAGVADTQYF. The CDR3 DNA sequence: TGTGCCAGCAGCCCCAACGAAGCGGGGGTAGCAGATACGCAGTATTTT.

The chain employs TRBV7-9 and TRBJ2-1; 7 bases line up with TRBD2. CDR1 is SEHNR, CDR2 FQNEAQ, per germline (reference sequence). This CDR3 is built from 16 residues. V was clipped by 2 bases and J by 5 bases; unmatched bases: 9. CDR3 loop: CASSLSLRGGDNEQFF. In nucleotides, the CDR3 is TGTGCCAGCAGCTTAAGCCTTCGTGGGGGGGACAATGAGCAGTTCTTC.

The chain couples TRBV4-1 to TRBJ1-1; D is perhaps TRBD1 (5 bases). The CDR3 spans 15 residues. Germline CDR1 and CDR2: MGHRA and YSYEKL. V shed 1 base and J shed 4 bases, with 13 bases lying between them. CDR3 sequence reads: CASSQVPGEGTEAFF. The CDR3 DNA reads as TGCGCCAGCAGCCAAGTTCCGGGGGAGGGCACTGAAGCTTTCTTT.

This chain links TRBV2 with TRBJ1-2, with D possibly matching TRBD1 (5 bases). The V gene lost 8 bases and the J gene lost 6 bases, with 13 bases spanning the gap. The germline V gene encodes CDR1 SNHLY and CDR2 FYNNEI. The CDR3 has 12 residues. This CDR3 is CASPVEGDGYTF. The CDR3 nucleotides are TGTGCCAGCCCAGTGGAAGGGGATGGCTACACCTTC.

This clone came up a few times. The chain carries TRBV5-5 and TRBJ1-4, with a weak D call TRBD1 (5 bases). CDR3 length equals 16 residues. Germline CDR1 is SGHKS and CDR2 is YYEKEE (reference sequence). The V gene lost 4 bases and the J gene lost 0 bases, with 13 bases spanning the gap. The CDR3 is CASSRAGRATNEKLFF. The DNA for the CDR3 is TGTGCCAGCAGCCGCGCAGGGAGGGCAACTAATGAAAAACTGTTTTTT.

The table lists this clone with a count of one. CDR3 sequence: CASSPAGGRAKNIQYF. The DNA for the CDR3 is TGTGCCAGCAGCCCGGCGGGGGGGCGGGCCAAAAACATTCAGTACTTC. The chain couples TRBV7-3 to TRBJ2-4; 9 bases agree with TRBD2. Germline V gene data show CDR1 as SGHTA and CDR2 as FQGTGA. This CDR3 comprises 16 residues. V trimming: 5 bases; J trimming: 1 base; junction bases outside the gene matches: 6.

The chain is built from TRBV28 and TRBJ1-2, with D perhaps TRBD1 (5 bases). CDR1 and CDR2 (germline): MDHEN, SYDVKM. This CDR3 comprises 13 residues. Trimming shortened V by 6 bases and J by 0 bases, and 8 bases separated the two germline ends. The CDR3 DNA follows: TGTGCCAGCAGAGACAGCCCTAACTATGGCTACACCTTC. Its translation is CASRDSPNYGYTF.

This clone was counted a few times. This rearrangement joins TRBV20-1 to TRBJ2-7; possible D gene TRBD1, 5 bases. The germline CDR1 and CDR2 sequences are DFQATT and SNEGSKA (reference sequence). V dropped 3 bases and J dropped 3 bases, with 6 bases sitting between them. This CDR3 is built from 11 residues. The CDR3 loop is CSARDNYEQYF. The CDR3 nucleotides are TGCAGTGCTAGGGACAACTACGAGCAGTACTTC.

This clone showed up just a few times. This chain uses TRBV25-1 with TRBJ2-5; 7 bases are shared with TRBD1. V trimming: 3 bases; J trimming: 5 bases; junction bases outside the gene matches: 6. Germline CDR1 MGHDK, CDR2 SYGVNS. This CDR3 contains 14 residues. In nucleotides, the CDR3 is TGTGCCAGCAGTGACCGGGGACAGTTCGAGACCCAGTACTTC. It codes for CASSDRGQFETQYF.

The DNA of the CDR3 is TGTGCCAGCATGGTGACAGGGAGCGGATACATTCAGTACTTC. It is translated as CASMVTGSGYIQYF. The J gene is TRBJ2-4, the V gene TRBV27; TRBD1 matches 7 bases. The V gene's germline CDR1 is MNHEY and CDR2 SMNVEV (reference sequence). V lost 7 bases and J lost 8; bases outside the gene matches: 11. This CDR3 has 14 residues.

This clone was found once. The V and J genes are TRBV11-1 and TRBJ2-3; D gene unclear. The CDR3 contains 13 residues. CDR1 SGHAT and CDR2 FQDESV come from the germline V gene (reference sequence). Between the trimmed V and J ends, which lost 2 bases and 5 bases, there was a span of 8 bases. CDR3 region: CASSLSVGDTQYF. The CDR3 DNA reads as TGTGCCAGCAGCTTAAGCGTAGGAGATACGCAGTATTTT.

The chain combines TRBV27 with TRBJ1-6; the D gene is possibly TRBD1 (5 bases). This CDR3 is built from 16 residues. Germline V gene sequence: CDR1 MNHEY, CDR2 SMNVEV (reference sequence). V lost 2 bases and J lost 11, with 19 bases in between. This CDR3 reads CASSLNAGLGSPPLHF. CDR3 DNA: TGTGCCAGCAGTTTAAATGCAGGGCTGGGGTCGCCACCCCTCCACTTT.

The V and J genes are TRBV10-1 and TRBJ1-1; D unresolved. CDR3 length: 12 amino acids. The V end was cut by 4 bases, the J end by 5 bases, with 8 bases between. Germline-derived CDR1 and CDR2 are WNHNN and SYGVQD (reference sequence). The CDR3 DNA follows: TGCGCCAGCAGTGGAGGTTGGACTGAAGCTTTCTTT. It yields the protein CASSGGWTEAFF.

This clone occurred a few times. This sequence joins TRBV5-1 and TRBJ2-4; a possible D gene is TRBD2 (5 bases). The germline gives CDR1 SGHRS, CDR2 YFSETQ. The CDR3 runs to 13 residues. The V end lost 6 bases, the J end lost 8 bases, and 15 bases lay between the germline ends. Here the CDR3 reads CASTLPGSDIQYF. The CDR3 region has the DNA TGCGCCAGCACCCTACCGGGATCGGACATTCAGTACTTC.

The CDR3 DNA follows: TGTGCCAGCAGCCGCGGTTCGCCCCAGCATTTT. It is translated as CASSRGSPQHF. The chain joins TRBV28 to TRBJ1-5, with D unclear. This CDR3 has 11 residues. Germline CDR1 and CDR2: MDHEN and SYDVKM. Trimming shortened V by 6 bases and J by 9 bases, and 9 bases separated the two germline ends.

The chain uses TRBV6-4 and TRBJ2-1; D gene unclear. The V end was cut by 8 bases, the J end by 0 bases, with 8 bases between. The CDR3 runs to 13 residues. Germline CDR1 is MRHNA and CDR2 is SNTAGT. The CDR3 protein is CASARSSYNEQFF. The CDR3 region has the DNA TGTGCCAGCGCCCGCAGCTCCTACAATGAGCAGTTCTTC.

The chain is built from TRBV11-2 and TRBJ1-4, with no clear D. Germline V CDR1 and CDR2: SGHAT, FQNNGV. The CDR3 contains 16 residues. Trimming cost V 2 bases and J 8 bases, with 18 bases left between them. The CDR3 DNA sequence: TGTGCCAGCAGCTTAAGCCGGCAGGCCATAGAGGAAAAACTGTTTTTT. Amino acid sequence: CASSLSRQAIEEKLFF.

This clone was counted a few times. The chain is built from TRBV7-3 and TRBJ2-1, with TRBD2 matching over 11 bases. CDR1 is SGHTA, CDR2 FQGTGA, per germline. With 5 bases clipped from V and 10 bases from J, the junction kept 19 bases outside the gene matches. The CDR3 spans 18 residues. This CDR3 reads CASSGKVPGLAVLGEQFF. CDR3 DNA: TGTGCCAGCAGCGGAAAAGTGCCGGGACTAGCGGTTCTGGGGGAGCAGTTCTTC.

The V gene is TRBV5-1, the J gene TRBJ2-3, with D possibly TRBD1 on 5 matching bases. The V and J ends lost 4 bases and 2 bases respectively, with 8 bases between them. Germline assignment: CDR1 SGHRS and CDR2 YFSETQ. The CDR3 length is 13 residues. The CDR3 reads CASSPDNTDTQYF. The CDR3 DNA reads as TGCGCCAGCAGCCCGGACAACACAGATACGCAGTATTTT.

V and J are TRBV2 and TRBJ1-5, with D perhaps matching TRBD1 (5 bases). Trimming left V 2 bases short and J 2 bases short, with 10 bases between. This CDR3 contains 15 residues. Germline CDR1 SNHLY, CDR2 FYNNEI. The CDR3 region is CASSERGDGNQPQHF. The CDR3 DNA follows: TGTGCCAGCAGTGAAAGGGGTGATGGCAATCAGCCCCAGCATTTT.

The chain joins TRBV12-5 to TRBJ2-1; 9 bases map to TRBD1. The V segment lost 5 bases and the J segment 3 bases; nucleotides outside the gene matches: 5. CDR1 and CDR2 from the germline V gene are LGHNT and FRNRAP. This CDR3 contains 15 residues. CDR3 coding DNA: TGTGCTAGTGGTCCCCGGGACAGGGACTACAATGAGCAGTTCTTC. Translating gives CASGPRDRDYNEQFF.

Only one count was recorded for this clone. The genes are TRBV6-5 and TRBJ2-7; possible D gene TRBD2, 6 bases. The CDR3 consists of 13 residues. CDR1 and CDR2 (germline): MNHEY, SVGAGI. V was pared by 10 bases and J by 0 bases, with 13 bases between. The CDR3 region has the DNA TGTGCCACCCGGAGGGGCAGCTCCTACGAGCAGTACTTC. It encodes CATRRGSSYEQYF.

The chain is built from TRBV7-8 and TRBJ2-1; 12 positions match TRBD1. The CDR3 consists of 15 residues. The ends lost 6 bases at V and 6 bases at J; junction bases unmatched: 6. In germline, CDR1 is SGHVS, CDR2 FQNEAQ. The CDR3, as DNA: TGTGCCAGCAGTTCTCGGGACAGGGGGCTCAATGAGCAGTTCTTC. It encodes CASSSRDRGLNEQFF.

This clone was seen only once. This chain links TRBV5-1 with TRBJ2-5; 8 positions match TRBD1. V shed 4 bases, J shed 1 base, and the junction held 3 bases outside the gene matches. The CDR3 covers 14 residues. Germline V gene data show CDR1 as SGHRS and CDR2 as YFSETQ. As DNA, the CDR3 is TGCGCCAGCAGCCCGACAGGGGCCCAAGAGACCCAGTACTTC. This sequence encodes CASSPTGAQETQYF.

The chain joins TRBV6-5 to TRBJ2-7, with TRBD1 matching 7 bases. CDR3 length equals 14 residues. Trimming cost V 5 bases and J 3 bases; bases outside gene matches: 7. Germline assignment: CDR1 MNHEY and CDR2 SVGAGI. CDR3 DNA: TGTGCCAGCAGTAGAGAGACAGGGCTCTACGAGCAGTACTTC. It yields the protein CASSRETGLYEQYF.